Detailed here is one T cell receptor beta chain. Researchers sorted participants into cohorts using their self-reported clinical history. Two negative PCRs, clearance, or symptom resolution had been documented for recovered Cohort 3 donors. The sample is drawn from a study of blood T cell repertoires in COVID-19. Authors' analysis steps: Using reference gene primer amplification, nucleated cell counts were estimated. The method was immunoSEQ multiplex PCR; TCRdb's version includes in-frame clones alone and lacks a portion of them. V, J and clone size reflect that table, while D and trimming were determined from the DNA. The table lists about 200,000 clones, 75% to 90% of them singletons. The sequencing input was PBMCs or T cells enriched from blood (not recorded which). This TCR came from a man younger than 40 who had recovered from COVID-19.

CDR3: CASSYRQYSGANVLTF. The CDR3 region has the DNA TGTGCCAGCAGTTATCGCCAGTACTCTGGGGCCAACGTCCTGACTTTC. J is TRBJ2-6 and V is TRBV6-2 or TRBV6-3; D unresolved. The germline V gene has CDR1 MNHEY and CDR2 SVGEGT. The CDR3 is 16 residues long. V lost 3 bases and J 0 bases, leaving 9 bases between the germline ends.